This T cell receptor beta chain comes out of a study of blood T cells in healthy people across ages. This clonotype was recorded only once. Trimming removed 8 bases from V and 8 bases from J, with 15 bases in between. Germline V gene lookup returns CDR1 KGHSH and CDR2 LQKENI. The CDR3 spans 13 residues. Together with a sample-barcoded 5' primer, a J-beta primer mix was included in a second PCR lasting about 6 to 12 cycles. Via MiXCR, TCRdb re-called the 5' RACE reads, giving one row per CDR3 protein. Among about a million distinct CDR3 sequences listed, roughly 50% were seen once. The V call is TRBV18, the J call TRBJ1-4; D is undetermined. The sequence derives from a woman aged 60 to 75 in good health. What was sequenced was blood. In nucleotides, the CDR3 is TGTGCCAGCGCGGGTAAGCACGGAGAAAAACTGTTTTTT. This gives the protein CASAGKHGEKLFF.